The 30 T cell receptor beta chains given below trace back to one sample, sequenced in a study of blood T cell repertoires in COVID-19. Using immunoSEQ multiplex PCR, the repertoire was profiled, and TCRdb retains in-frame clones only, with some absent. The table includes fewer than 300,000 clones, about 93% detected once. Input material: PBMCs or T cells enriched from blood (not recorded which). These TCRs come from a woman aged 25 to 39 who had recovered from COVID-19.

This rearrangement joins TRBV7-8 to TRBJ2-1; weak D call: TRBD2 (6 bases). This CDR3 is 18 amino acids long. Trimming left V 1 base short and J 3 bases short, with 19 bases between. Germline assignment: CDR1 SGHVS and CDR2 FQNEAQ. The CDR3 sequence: CASSLEAMVTGSYNEQFF. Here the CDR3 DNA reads TGTGCCAGCAGCTTAGAGGCTATGGTGACCGGGAGCTACAATGAGCAGTTCTTC.

CDR3 loop: CASSRDRGSAQYNEQFF. The CDR3 region has the DNA TGTGCCAGCAGCCGGGACAGGGGGTCGGCCCAGTACAATGAGCAGTTCTTC. V usage is TRBV5-6 and J usage is TRBJ2-1; TRBD1 matches 11 bases. Germline assignment: CDR1 SGHDT and CDR2 YYEEEE. The CDR3 length is 17 residues. J lost 4 bases, V lost 4 bases, and 10 bases had no gene match.

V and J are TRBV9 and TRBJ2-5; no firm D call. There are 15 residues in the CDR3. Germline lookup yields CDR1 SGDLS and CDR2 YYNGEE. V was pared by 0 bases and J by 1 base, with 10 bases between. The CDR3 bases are TGTGCCAGCAGCGTAGCCGGCGGATCCCAAGAGACCCAGTACTTC. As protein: CASSVAGGSQETQYF.

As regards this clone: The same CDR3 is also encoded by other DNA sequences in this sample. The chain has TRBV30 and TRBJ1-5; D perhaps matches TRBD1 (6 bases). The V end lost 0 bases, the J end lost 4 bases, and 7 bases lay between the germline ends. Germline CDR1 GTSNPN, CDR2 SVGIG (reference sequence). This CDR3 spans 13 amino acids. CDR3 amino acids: CAWSVQGNQPQHF. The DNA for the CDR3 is TGTGCCTGGAGTGTCCAGGGGAATCAGCCCCAGCATTTT.

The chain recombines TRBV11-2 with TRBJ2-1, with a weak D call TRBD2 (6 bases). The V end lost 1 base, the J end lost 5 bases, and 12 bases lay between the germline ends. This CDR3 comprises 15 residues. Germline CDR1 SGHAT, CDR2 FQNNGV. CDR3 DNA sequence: TGTGCCAGCAGCTTAGTGGGCGGGACCAACAATGAGCAGTTCTTC. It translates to CASSLVGGTNNEQFF.

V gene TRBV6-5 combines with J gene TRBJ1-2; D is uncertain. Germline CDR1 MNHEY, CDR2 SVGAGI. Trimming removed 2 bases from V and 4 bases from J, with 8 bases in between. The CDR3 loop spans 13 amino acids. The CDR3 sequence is CASSYKGGYGYTF. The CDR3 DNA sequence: TGTGCCAGCAGTTACAAGGGAGGCTATGGCTACACCTTC.

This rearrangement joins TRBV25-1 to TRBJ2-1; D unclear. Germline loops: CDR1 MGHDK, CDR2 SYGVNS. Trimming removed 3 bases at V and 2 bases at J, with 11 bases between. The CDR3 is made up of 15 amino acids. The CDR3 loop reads CASSDRSVPYNEQFF. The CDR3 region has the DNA TGTGCCAGCAGTGATCGCTCAGTACCCTACAATGAGCAGTTCTTC.

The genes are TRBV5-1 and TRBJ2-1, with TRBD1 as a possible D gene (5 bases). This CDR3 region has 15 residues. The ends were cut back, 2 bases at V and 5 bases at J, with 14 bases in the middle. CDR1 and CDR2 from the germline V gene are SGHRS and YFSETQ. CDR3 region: CASSLGAVGHNEQFF. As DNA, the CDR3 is TGCGCCAGCAGCTTAGGGGCAGTAGGGCACAATGAGCAGTTCTTC.

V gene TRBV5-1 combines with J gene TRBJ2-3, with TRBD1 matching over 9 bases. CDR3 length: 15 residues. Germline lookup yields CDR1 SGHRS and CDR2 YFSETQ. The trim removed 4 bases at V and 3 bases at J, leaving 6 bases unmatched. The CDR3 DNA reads TGCGCCAGCAGCCGACGGGACAGGGAGACAGATACGCAGTATTTT. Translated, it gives CASSRRDRETDTQYF.

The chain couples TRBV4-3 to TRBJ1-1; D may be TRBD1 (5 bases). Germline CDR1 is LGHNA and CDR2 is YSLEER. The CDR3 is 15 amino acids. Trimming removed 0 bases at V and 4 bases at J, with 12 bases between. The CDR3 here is CASSQDSRGITEAFF. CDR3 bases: TGCGCCAGCAGCCAAGATAGTCGGGGGATCACTGAAGCTTTCTTT.

CDR3 DNA sequence: TGCGCCAGCAGCTTGGCGGGAGGGAACTACAATGAGCAGTTCTTC. It yields the protein CASSLAGGNYNEQFF. The chain carries TRBV5-1 and TRBJ2-1; TRBD2 agrees at 8 bases. Per germline, CDR1 SGHRS and CDR2 YFSETQ. The CDR3 has 15 amino acids. Germline trimming cut 0 bases from V and 3 bases from J; bases unmatched to any gene: 2.

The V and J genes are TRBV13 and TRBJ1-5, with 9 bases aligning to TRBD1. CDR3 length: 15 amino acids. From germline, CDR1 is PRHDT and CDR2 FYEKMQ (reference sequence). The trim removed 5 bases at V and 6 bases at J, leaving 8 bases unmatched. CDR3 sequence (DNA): TGTGCCAGCAGCCAGGGACAGGGAGAGGTTCAGCCCCAGCATTTT. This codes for CASSQGQGEVQPQHF.

The CDR3 bases are TGTGCACGAAGCTCGGGGACAAGAAGCACAGATACGCAGTATTTT. Its protein is CARSSGTRSTDTQYF. The chain combines TRBV12-2 with TRBJ2-3; TRBD1 reflects the table's D call only, with no check against the DNA. TRBV12-2 is assigned pseudogene status. The CDR3 is 15 amino acids.

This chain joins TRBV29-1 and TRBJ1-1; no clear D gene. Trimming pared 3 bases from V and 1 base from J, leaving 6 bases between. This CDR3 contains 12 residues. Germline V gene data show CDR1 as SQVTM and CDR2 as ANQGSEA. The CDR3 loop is CSVDSRNTEAFF. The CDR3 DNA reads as TGCAGCGTTGATAGTAGGAACACTGAAGCTTTCTTT.

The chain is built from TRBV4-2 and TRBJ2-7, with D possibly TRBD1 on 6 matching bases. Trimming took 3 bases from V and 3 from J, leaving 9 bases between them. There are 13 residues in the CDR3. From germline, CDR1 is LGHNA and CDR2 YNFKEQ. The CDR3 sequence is CASSQGTIYEQYF. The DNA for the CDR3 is TGTGCCAGCAGCCAGGGGACAATCTACGAGCAGTACTTC.

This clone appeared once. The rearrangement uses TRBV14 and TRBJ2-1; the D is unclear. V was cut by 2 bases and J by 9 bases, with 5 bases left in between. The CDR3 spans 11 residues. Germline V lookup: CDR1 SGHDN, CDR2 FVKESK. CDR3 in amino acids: CASSQSSEQFF. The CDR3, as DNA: TGTGCCAGCAGCCAATCCTCTGAGCAGTTCTTC.

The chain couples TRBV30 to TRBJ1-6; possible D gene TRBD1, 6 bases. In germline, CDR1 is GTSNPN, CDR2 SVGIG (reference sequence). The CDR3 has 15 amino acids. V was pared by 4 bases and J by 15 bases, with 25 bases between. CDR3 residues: CAWTLPPSPRGGLHF. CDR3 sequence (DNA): TGTGCCTGGACTTTGCCCCCTTCACCTCGAGGGGGCCTCCACTTT.

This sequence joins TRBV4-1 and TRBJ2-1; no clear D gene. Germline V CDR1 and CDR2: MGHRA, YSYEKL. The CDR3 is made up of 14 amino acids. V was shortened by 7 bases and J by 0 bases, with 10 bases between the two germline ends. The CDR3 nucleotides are TGCGCCAGCAAACCTGGCAGCTCCTACAATGAGCAGTTCTTC. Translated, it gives CASKPGSSYNEQFF.

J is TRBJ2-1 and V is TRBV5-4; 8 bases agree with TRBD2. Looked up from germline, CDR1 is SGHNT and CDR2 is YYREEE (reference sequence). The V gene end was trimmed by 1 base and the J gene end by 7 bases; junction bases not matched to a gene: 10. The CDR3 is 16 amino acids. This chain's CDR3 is CASSLPGASGLNEQFF. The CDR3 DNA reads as TGTGCCAGCAGCTTGCCAGGGGCTAGCGGGCTGAATGAGCAGTTCTTC.

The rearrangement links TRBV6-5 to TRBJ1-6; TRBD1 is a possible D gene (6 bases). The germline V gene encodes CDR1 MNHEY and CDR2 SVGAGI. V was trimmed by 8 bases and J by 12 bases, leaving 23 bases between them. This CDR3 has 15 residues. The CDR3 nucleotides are TGTGCCAGCGGGGGCCGGGACGTGCGAGAGGGACCCCTCCACTTT. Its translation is CASGGRDVREGPLHF.

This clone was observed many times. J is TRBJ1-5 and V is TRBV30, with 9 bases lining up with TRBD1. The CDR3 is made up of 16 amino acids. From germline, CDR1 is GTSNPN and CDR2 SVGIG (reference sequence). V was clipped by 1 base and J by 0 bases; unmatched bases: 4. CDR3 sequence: CAWSGDRVYSNQPQHF. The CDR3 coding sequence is TGTGCCTGGAGTGGGGACAGGGTATATAGCAATCAGCCCCAGCATTTT.

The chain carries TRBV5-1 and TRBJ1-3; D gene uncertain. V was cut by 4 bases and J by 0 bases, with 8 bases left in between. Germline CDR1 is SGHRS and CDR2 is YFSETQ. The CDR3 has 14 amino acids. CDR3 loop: CASSPGSSGNTIYF. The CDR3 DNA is TGCGCCAGCAGCCCAGGAAGCTCTGGAAACACCATATATTTT.

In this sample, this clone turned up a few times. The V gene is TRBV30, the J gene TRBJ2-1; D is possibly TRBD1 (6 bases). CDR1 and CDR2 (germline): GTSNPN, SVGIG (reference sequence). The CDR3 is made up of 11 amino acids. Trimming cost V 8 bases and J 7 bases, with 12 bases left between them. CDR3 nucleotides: TGTGCCAGCGCTACAGGGAATGAGCAGTTCTTC. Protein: CASATGNEQFF. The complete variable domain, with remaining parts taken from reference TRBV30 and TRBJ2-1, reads SQTIHQWPATLVQPVGSPLSLECTVEGTSNPNLYWYRQAAGRGLQLLFYSVGIGQISSEVPQNLSASRPQDRQFILSSKKLLLSDSGFYLCASATGNEQFFGPGTRLTVL.

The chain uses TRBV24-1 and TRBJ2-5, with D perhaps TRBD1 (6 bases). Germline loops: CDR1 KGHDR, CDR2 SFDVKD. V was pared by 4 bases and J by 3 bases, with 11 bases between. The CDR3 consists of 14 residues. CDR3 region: CATSEGDNKETQYF. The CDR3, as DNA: TGTGCCACCAGTGAGGGGGACAACAAAGAGACCCAGTACTTC.

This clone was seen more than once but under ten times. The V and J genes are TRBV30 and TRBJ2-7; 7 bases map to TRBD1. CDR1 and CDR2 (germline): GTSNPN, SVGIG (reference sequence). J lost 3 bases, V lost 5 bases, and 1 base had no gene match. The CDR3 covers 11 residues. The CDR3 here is CAWGTDYEQYF. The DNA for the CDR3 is TGTGCCTGGGGGACAGACTACGAGCAGTACTTC. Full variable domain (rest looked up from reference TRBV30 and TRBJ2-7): SQTIHQWPATLVQPVGSPLSLECTVEGTSNPNLYWYRQAAGRGLQLLFYSVGIGQISSEVPQNLSASRPQDRQFILSSKKLLLSDSGFYLCAWGTDYEQYFGPGTRLTVT.

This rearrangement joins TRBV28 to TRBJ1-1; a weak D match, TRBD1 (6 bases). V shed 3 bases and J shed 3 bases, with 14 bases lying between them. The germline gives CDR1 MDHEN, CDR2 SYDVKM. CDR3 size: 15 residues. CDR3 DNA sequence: TGTGCCAGCAGTTTTGGGGGGGCAGCGGACACTGAAGCTTTCTTT. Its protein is CASSFGGAADTEAFF.

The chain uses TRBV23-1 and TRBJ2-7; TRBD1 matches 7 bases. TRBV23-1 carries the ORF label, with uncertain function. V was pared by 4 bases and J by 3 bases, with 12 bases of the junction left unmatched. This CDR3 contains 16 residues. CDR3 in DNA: TGCGCCAGCAGTCGAACACCGTGGGACAGAAACTACGAGCAGTACTTC. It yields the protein CASSRTPWDRNYEQYF.

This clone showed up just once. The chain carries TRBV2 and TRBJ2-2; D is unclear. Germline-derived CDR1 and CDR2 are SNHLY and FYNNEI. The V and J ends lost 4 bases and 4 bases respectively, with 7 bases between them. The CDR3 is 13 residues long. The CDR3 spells CASSVQTTGELFF. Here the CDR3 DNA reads TGTGCCAGCAGTGTACAGACCACCGGGGAGCTGTTTTTT.

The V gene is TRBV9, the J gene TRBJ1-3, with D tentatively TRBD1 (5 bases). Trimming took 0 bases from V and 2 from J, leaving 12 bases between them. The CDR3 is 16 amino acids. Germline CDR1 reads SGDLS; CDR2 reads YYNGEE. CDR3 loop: CASSVEAQGTGNTIYF. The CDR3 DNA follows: TGTGCCAGCAGCGTAGAGGCCCAGGGAACTGGAAACACCATATATTTT.

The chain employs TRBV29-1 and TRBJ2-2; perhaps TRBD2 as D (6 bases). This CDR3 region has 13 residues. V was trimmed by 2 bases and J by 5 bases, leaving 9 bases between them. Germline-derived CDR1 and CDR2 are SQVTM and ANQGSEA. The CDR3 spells CSVEKGRTGELFF. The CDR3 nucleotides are TGCAGCGTTGAAAAGGGGAGGACCGGGGAGCTGTTTTTT.